The source of this T cell receptor beta chain is a study of blood T cell repertoires in COVID-19. Across the study: There were acute and convalescent COVID-19 samples, and they came from the United States, Italy and Spain.

Original data processing: How many nucleated cells were present was estimated from reference gene primer amplification. TCRdb's copy holds only in-frame clones and misses some; the assay was immunoSEQ multiplex PCR. The DNA was the basis for D and trimming; V, J and clone size are from that table. The sample carries approximately 180,000 clones, 70% to 90% recorded once. Recruited during active infection, patients (from Seattle) were subsequently followed longitudinally. Germline loops: CDR1 GTSNPN, CDR2 SVGIG (reference sequence). The V segment lost 2 bases and the J segment 6 bases; nucleotides outside the gene matches: 6. CDR3 length: 13 residues.

Sequenced input: peripheral blood. This TCR derives from a person between 65 and 80 years old with COVID-19, enrolled during active disease. The gene calls are TRBV30 and TRBJ2-7; 8 nucleotides align to TRBD2. In DNA form, the CDR3 reads TGTGCCTGGAGTATTGCGGGAGGAAGCGAGCAGTACTTC. Translating gives CAWSIAGGSEQYF.